One and the same sample provided the 9 T cell receptor beta chains below, sequenced in a study of control samples from healthy donors and cancer patients. Measured with immunoSEQ multiplex PCR; TCRdb has only the in-frame clones, and not every one. There are roughly 120,000 clones in the sample; approximately 92% occur only once, and approximately 1.1% lies in the top ten. The sample comprised PBMCs. The receptors shown here come from a woman aged 45-59 years with colorectal cancer.

This chain uses TRBV9 with TRBJ2-5; 11 nucleotides align to TRBD2. CDR1 is SGDLS and CDR2 is YYNGEE in the germline V gene. The length of the CDR3 is 16 residues. V trimming: 3 bases; J trimming: 5 bases; junction bases outside the gene matches: 9. CDR3 in amino acids: CASSGVAGGSMETQYF. CDR3 sequence (DNA): TGTGCCAGCAGCGGCGTAGCGGGAGGGTCGATGGAGACCCAGTACTTC.

CDR3 DNA: TGCAGCGTAGAGCGGGGGGTGTACAATGAGCAGTTCTTC. Its translation: CSVERGVYNEQFF. The rearrangement joins TRBV29-1 to TRBJ2-1; 9 nucleotides line up with TRBD2. V gave up 6 bases and J gave up 4 bases; unmatched junction bases: 4. CDR1 is SQVTM and CDR2 is ANQGSEA in the germline V gene. This CDR3 is built from 13 residues.

This clone was seen a handful of times. The chain combines TRBV2 with TRBJ1-5; D ambiguous. V gave up 3 bases and J gave up 3 bases, with 12 bases separating them. The CDR3 totals 15 residues. From germline, CDR1 is SNHLY and CDR2 FYNNEI. CDR3 loop: CASSDRTRTNQPQHF. The CDR3 DNA is TGTGCCAGCAGTGACCGGACCCGTACCAATCAGCCCCAGCATTTT.

The DNA for the CDR3 is TGCGCCAGCAGCTATTGGACTAGCGGGAGGGATACGCAGTATTTT. Its protein product is CASSYWTSGRDTQYF. The chain carries TRBV5-1 and TRBJ2-3, with 14 bases identical to TRBD2. Germline V gene lookup returns CDR1 SGHRS and CDR2 YFSETQ. The ends lost 3 bases at V and 6 bases at J; junction bases unmatched: 3. This CDR3 has 15 amino acids. Complete variable domain (other parts from reference TRBV5-1 and TRBJ2-3): KAGVTQTPRYLIKTRGQQVTLSCSPISGHRSVSWYQQTPGQGLQFLFEYFSETQRNKGNFPGRFSGRQFSNSRSEMNVSTLELGDSALYLCASSYWTSGRDTQYFGPGTRLTVL.

This rearrangement joins TRBV30 to TRBJ1-5; D remains ambiguous. Trimming took off 4 bases at V and 3 bases at J, with 7 bases between the two ends. Per germline, CDR1 GTSNPN and CDR2 SVGIG (reference sequence). The CDR3 loop spans 12 amino acids. The CDR3 DNA reads TGTGCCTGGAAAGATAACAATCAGCCCCAGCATTTT. This gives the protein CAWKDNNQPQHF.

The chain employs TRBV5-5 and TRBJ2-2; possibly TRBD2 for D (5 bases). The CDR3 has 15 amino acids. The germline V gene has CDR1 SGHKS and CDR2 YYEKEE (reference sequence). Trimming removed 2 bases at V and 0 bases at J, with 8 bases between. CDR3 sequence: CASSFLASNTGELFF. The CDR3 region has the DNA TGTGCCAGCAGCTTTTTAGCGTCGAACACCGGGGAGCTGTTTTTT.

The chain couples TRBV11-2 to TRBJ2-1; TRBD2 aligns across 9 bases. The CDR3 totals 17 residues. J was trimmed by 7 bases and V by 4 bases; bases with no gene match: 14. The germline CDR1 and CDR2 sequences are SGHAT and FQNNGV. The CDR3 here is CASSSLGGGALGNEQFF. The DNA for the CDR3 is TGTGCCAGCAGCTCACTCGGCGGGGGGGCCTTAGGGAATGAGCAGTTCTTC.

This sequence joins TRBV30 and TRBJ2-2; D not certain. V was cut by 8 bases and J by 0 bases, with 10 bases left in between. The V gene's germline CDR1 is GTSNPN and CDR2 SVGIG (reference sequence). CDR3 size: 13 residues. This CDR3 reads CAAMTANTGELFF. In DNA, the CDR3 is TGTGCCGCAATGACGGCGAACACCGGGGAGCTGTTTTTT.

This clone was seen more than once but under ten times. V and J are TRBV7-3 and TRBJ2-5; 10 bases match TRBD1. There are 16 residues in the CDR3. V lost 5 bases and J lost 1; bases outside the gene matches: 7. Germline V gene lookup returns CDR1 SGHTA and CDR2 FQGTGA. CDR3 nucleotide sequence: TGTGCCAGCAGCCCGGACAGGGGGGGCCCCCAAGAGACCCAGTACTTC. Its translation: CASSPDRGGPQETQYF. The full variable domain, completed using reference TRBV7-3 and TRBJ2-5, is GAGVSQTPSNKVTEKGKYVELRCDPISGHTALYWYRQSLGQGPEFLIYFQGTGAADDSGLPNDRFFAVRPEGSVSTLKIQRTERGDSAVYLCASSPDRGGPQETQYFGPGTRLLVL.